The sequence of this TCR beta chain was determined in a study of shared clonotypes between healthy human individuals. The germline V gene has CDR1 SGDLS and CDR2 YYNGEE. The CDR3 contains 15 residues. Trimming cost V 0 bases and J 0 bases, with 9 bases left between them. Only in-frame clones appear in the TCRdb table, and some are missing; sequencing was by immunoSEQ multiplex PCR. The repertoire consists of 1.5 million to 1.9 million clones, with around 98% occurring once and the leading ten covering around 0.45%. The gene calls are TRBV9 and TRBJ1-2; no reliable D call. The origin of this receptor is a man aged 25-45 years in good health. Sequenced: naive CD4+ T cells sorted from blood. Subset given: CD45RA+ positively selected. The CDR3 is CASSVGTAPNYGYTF. Written as DNA, the CDR3 is TGTGCCAGCAGCGTAGGAACGGCTCCTAACTATGGCTACACCTTC.